This T cell receptor (beta chain) emerged from a study of T cell responses to AZD1222 COVID-19 vaccine. With respect to this clone: Its antigen is unknown.

Study-wide findings and caveats: Spike as a whole was targeted by vaccine-associated CD4 TCRs, dominant at 160-218 and 743-854. Most donors were white British and more were female, and clonal diversity was possibly underestimated. Compared with day 0, the breadth and depth of the Spike-specific TCR repertoire rose significantly after two doses of AZD1222. Sampled repertoires all dated from after the peak T cell response.

TCRdb's table, derived via immunoSEQ multiplex PCR, lists solely in-frame clones and lacks some. The sample carries roughly 150,000 clones, about 91% recorded once. CDR1 SEHNR and CDR2 FQNEAQ come from the germline V gene (reference sequence). This CDR3 spans 12 amino acids. The germline V and J ends were trimmed by 3 bases and 12 bases, with 14 bases remaining between them. The receptor was isolated from an adult in good health. The J gene is TRBJ1-2, the V gene TRBV7-9; D ambiguous. This material consisted of peripheral blood, taken on day 0 of AZD1222 vaccination. As DNA, the CDR3 is TGTGCCAGCAGCTTCCAAGGGCGTGGGAACACCTTC. Translation gives CASSFQGRGNTF.